Sequencing of this T cell receptor beta chain was carried out in a study of T cell changes during pregnancy in multiple sclerosis. TCRdb keeps only in-frame clones here, not all; method: immunoSEQ multiplex PCR. The sample lists 45,000 to 55,000 clones, 85% to 95% seen once, with roughly 0.98% in the top ten. The TCR was taken from a female donor with multiple sclerosis, enrolled in a pregnancy study. Material: peripheral blood, obtained after pregnancy.

CDR3 residues: CASPGSTGELFF. CDR3 sequence (DNA): TGTGCCAGCCCTGGGAGCACCGGGGAGCTGTTTTTT. The rearrangement links TRBV18 to TRBJ2-2; TRBD2 might be the D (5 bases). This CDR3 region has 12 residues. The V gene's germline CDR1 is KGHSH and CDR2 LQKENI. Trimming took 8 bases from V and 4 from J, leaving 8 bases between them.